What follows are 20 T cell receptor beta chains derived from one specimen sequenced in a study of Graves' ophthalmopathy and Graves' hyperthyroidism. Researchers took RNA transcripts and amplified TCR beta CDR3 regions from them. Second-round multiplex PCR came after first-round RT-PCR with HTBI primers. MiXCR, run by TCRdb on the multiplex PCR reads, gives a single entry per CDR3 protein. The table includes 650,000 to 900,000 distinct CDR3 sequences, roughly 40% detected once. The sequencing sample was made of peripheral blood. The receptors come from an adult man with Graves' ophthalmopathy.

In its sample, this clonotype was seen many times. The chain's CDR3 is CASSHMAETQYF. As DNA, the CDR3 is TGTGCCAGCAGCCACATGGCGGAGACCCAGTACTTC. V gene TRBV7-6 combines with J gene TRBJ2-5; D unclear. V lost 5 bases, J lost 5 bases, and 9 bases lay in between. The CDR3 is 12 amino acids. Germline V gene sequence: CDR1 SGHVS, CDR2 FNYEAQ.

This clonotype was counted a single time. Written as DNA, the CDR3 is TGTGCCAGCAGTGGAGGACAGGGACAAGACTATGGCTACACCTTC. As protein: CASSGGQGQDYGYTF. V and J are TRBV2 and TRBJ1-2, with 8 nucleotides matching TRBD1. The CDR3 has 15 amino acids. Germline CDR1 reads SNHLY; CDR2 reads FYNNEI. The junction had 7 bases not matched to a gene; V was cut back by 4 bases and J by 3 bases.

A remark on this clonotype: A read error may explain this, as a much larger clone is one base away. The genes are TRBV20-1 and TRBJ2-7, with unresolved D. Trimming took off 4 bases at V and 2 bases at J, with 9 bases between the two ends. Germline values: CDR1 DFQATT, CDR2 SNEGSKA (reference sequence). The CDR3 covers 12 residues. Written as DNA, the CDR3 is TGCAGTGCTACCGCCCCACCCTACGAGCAGTACTTC. Translated: CSATAPPYEQYF.

This clonotype was recorded at least ten times. The chain joins TRBV9 to TRBJ1-2, with D perhaps TRBD1 (5 bases). Per germline, CDR1 SGDLS and CDR2 YYNGEE. The V end was cut by 4 bases, the J end by 8 bases, with 12 bases between. CDR3 length: 12 residues. This CDR3 is CASSPWDWGYTF. CDR3 coding DNA: TGTGCCAGCAGCCCTTGGGACTGGGGCTACACCTTC.

The chain links TRBV20-1 to TRBJ2-5; D possibly matches TRBD1 or TRBD2 (6 bases each). CDR3 length equals 13 residues. Trimming took 5 bases from V and 3 from J, leaving 13 bases between them. CDR1 DFQATT and CDR2 SNEGSKA come from the germline V gene (reference sequence). The CDR3 loop is CSAVAEGEETQYF. The CDR3 region has the DNA TGCAGTGCTGTAGCGGAGGGGGAAGAGACCCAGTACTTC.

This clonotype was detected a few times. The V and J genes are TRBV4-1 and TRBJ2-7; 8 bases match TRBD1. J lost 3 bases, V lost 1 base, and 5 bases had no gene match. Germline V gives CDR1 MGHRA, CDR2 YSYEKL. CDR3 size: 15 residues. This chain's CDR3 is CASSQVGTGFYEQYF. The DNA for the CDR3 is TGCGCCAGCAGCCAAGTGGGGACAGGCTTCTACGAGCAGTACTTC.

This clonotype was counted at least ten times. The V and J genes are TRBV5-6 and TRBJ2-7, with 8 bases aligning to TRBD1. The ends lost 4 bases at V and 4 bases at J; junction bases unmatched: 7. Germline CDR1 reads SGHDT; CDR2 reads YYEEEE. This CDR3 region has 14 residues. CDR3 sequence: CASSTDRAEYEQYF. For the CDR3, the DNA is TGTGCCAGCAGCACGGACAGGGCTGAATACGAGCAGTACTTC.

This clonotype was seen a handful of times. As DNA, the CDR3 is TGTGCCAGTAGTATAGGTCTCGGCTCTGGGGCCAACGTCCTGACTTTC. As protein: CASSIGLGSGANVLTF. V usage is TRBV19 and J usage is TRBJ2-6; D not resolved. The ends were cut back, 1 base at V and 0 bases at J, with 7 bases in the middle. Per germline, CDR1 LNHDA and CDR2 SQIVND (reference sequence). This CDR3 is 16 amino acids long.

This clonotype was recorded at least ten times. The CDR3 loop is CASITGDYGYTF. The CDR3 coding sequence is TGTGCCAGTATAACAGGGGACTATGGCTACACCTTC. This chain links TRBV2 with TRBJ1-2, with TRBD1 matching 7 bases. The CDR3 runs to 12 residues. The V gene end was trimmed by 9 bases and the J gene end by 3 bases; junction bases not matched to a gene: 4. The germline V gene has CDR1 SNHLY and CDR2 FYNNEI.

The genes are TRBV7-3 and TRBJ2-7, with D tentatively TRBD1 (6 bases). The V end was cut by 2 bases, the J end by 0 bases, with 11 bases between. This CDR3 region has 15 residues. The germline V gene has CDR1 SGHTA and CDR2 FQGTGA. The CDR3 nucleotides read TGTGCCAGCAGCTTATGGGCAGGGGCCTCCTACGAGCAGTACTTC. This sequence encodes CASSLWAGASYEQYF.

CDR3 nucleotides: TGTGCCATCAGTGGCCAACAGGGGGCCGGGGAGCTGTTTTTT. It encodes CAISGQQGAGELFF. The chain combines TRBV10-3 with TRBJ2-2, with 8 bases identical to TRBD1. In germline, CDR1 is ENHRY, CDR2 SYGVKD. The CDR3 spans 14 residues. Unmatched junction bases numbered 4, after V lost 4 bases and J lost 6 bases.

The genes are TRBV6-5 and TRBJ1-2; a possible D gene is TRBD1 (5 bases). Deletions cut 7 bases from V and 3 bases from J, with 24 bases between. The CDR3 covers 17 residues. Germline values: CDR1 MNHEY, CDR2 SVGAGI. The CDR3 reads CASIGRRGSTSYYGYTF. The CDR3 nucleotides are TGTGCCAGCATTGGGAGGAGGGGCTCGACTTCCTACTATGGCTACACCTTC.

The chain couples TRBV24-1 to TRBJ1-5, with D tentatively TRBD1 (6 bases). The CDR3 consists of 15 residues. From germline, CDR1 is KGHDR and CDR2 SFDVKD. Trimming pared 4 bases from V and 4 bases from J, leaving 13 bases between. The CDR3 sequence: CATSDGGQANQPQHF. The CDR3 nucleotides are TGTGCCACCAGTGACGGGGGGCAGGCAAATCAGCCCCAGCATTTT.

This clonotype has ten or more counts. V gene TRBV7-2 combines with J gene TRBJ2-7; 8 nucleotides line up with TRBD1. The CDR3 is 14 amino acids. Germline loops: CDR1 SGHTA, CDR2 FQGNSA. After removal of 6 bases from V and 1 base from J, the junction contained 5 bases not matched to a gene. DNA of the CDR3: TGTGCCAGCAGACACAGGACAGGGTCCTACGAGCAGTACTTC. Its translation: CASRHRTGSYEQYF.

This chain uses TRBV19 with TRBJ2-7, with 13 bases fitting TRBD2. Germline V gene lookup returns CDR1 LNHDA and CDR2 SQIVND (reference sequence). J lost 3 bases, V lost 1 base, and 3 bases had no gene match. The CDR3 is made up of 16 amino acids. Here the CDR3 DNA reads TGTGCCAGTAGTATAGGAGGGACTAGCGGGAACTACGAGCAGTACTTC. Translating it yields CASSIGGTSGNYEQYF.

This clonotype appeared many times. J is TRBJ1-2 and V is TRBV19; a weak D match, TRBD1 (5 bases). The CDR3 is made up of 13 amino acids. The V and J ends lost 4 bases and 7 bases respectively, with 13 bases between them. Germline CDR1 and CDR2: LNHDA and SQIVND (reference sequence). CDR3 sequence: CASSTDRVRGYTF. In nucleotides, the CDR3 is TGTGCCAGTAGTACAGACAGAGTTCGTGGCTACACCTTC.

The chain couples TRBV29-1 to TRBJ1-6; TRBD1 agrees at 9 bases. Unmatched junction bases numbered 4, after V lost 6 bases and J lost 10 bases. CDR1 and CDR2 (germline): SQVTM, ANQGSEA. The CDR3 covers 12 residues. CDR3 sequence reads: CSVTGGNSPLHF. In DNA, the CDR3 is TGCAGCGTGACAGGGGGGAACTCACCCCTCCACTTT.

In its sample, this clonotype was seen many times. The rearrangement joins TRBV5-1 to TRBJ2-6, with D maybe TRBD1 (6 bases). Germline CDR1 SGHRS, CDR2 YFSETQ. Between the trimmed V and J ends, which lost 5 bases and 5 bases, there was a span of 8 bases. The length of the CDR3 is 13 residues. The CDR3 loop is CASRDSRANVLTF. CDR3 DNA: TGCGCCAGCAGGGACAGTCGGGCCAACGTCCTGACTTTC.

As to this clonotype: The germline gene is not matched at one end of the junction; a read error may be the cause. The chain combines TRBV9 with TRBJ2-5; no reliable D call. Germline V gene sequence: CDR1 SGDLS, CDR2 YYNGEE. This CDR3 spans 12 amino acids. The CDR3 DNA follows: TGTGCCAGCAGCCCAAGTAAAGAGGCCCAGTACTTC. It codes for CASSPSKEAQYF.

The rearrangement links TRBV7-6 to TRBJ2-7; TRBD2 agrees at 8 bases. The CDR3 has 16 amino acids. Trimming at V came to 4 bases and at J to 7 bases, leaving 15 bases not matched to a gene. From germline, CDR1 is SGHVS and CDR2 FNYEAQ. CDR3 protein: CASSSPYGGAGREQYF. In DNA form, the CDR3 reads TGTGCCAGCAGCTCCCCTTACGGGGGGGCAGGTCGGGAGCAGTACTTC. The variable domain in full, completed from reference TRBV7-6 and TRBJ2-7, reads GAGVSQSPRYKVTKRGQDVALRCDPISGHVSLYWYRQALGQGPEFLTYFNYEAQQDKSGLPNDRFSAERPEGSISTLTIQRTEQRDSAMYRCASSSPYGGAGREQYFGPGTRLTVT.